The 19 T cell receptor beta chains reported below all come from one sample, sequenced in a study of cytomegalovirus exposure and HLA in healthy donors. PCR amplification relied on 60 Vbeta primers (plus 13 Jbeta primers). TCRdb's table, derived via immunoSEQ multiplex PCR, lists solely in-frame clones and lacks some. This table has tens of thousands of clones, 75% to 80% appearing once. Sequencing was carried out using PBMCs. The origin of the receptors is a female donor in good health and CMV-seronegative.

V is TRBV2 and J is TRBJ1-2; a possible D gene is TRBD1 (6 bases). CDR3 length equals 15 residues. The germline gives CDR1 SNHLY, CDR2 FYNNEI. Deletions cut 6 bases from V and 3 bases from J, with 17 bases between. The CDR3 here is CASRGEQGVDYGYTF. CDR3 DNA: TGTGCCAGCAGGGGGGAACAGGGTGTGGACTATGGCTACACCTTC.

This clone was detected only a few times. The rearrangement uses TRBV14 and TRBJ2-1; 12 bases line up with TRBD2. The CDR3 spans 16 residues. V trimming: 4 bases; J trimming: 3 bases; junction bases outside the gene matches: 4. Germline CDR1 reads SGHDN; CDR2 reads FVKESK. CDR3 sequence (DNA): TGTGCCAGCAGCCCCGGGACTAGCGGGTTCTACAATGAGCAGTTCTTC. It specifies CASSPGTSGFYNEQFF.

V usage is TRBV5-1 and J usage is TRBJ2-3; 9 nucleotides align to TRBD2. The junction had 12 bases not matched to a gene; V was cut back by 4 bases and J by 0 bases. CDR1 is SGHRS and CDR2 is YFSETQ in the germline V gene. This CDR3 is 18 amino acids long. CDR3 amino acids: CASSPTKVSGGSTDTQYF. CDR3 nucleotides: TGCGCCAGCAGCCCAACTAAGGTTAGCGGGGGAAGCACAGATACGCAGTATTTT.

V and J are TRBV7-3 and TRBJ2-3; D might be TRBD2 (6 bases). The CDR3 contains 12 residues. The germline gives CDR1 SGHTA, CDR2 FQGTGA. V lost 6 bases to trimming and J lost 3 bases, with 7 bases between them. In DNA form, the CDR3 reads TGTGCCAGCAGGGAGGGGACAGATACGCAGTATTTT. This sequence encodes CASREGTDTQYF.

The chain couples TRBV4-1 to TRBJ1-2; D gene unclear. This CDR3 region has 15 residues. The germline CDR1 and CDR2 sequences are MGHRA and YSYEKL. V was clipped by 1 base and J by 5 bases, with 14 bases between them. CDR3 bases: TGCGCCAGCAGCCAAGGTTCAGGCAGTACGTATGGCTACACCTTC. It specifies CASSQGSGSTYGYTF.

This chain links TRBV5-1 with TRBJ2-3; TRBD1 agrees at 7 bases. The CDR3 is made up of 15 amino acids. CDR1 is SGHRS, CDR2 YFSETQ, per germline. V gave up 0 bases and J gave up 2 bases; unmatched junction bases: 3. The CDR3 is CASSLAGQNTDTQYF. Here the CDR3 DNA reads TGCGCCAGCAGCTTGGCGGGACAGAACACAGATACGCAGTATTTT.

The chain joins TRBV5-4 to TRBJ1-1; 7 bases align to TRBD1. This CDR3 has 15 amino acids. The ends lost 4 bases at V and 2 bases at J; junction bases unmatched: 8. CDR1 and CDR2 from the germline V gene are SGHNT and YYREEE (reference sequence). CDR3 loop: CASSLFTGVNTEAFF. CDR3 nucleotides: TGTGCCAGCAGCCTGTTCACAGGGGTTAACACTGAAGCTTTCTTT.

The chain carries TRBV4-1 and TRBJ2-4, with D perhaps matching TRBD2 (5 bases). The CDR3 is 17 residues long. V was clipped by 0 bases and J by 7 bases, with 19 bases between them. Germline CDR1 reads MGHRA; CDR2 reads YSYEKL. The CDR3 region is CASSQDGPTLSGNIQYF. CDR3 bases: TGCGCCAGCAGCCAAGATGGCCCGACTCTCTCGGGGAACATTCAGTACTTC.

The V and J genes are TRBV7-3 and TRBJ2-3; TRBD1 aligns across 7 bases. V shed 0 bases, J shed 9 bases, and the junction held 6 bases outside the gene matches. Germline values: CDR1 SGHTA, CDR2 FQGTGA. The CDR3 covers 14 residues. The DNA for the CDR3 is TGTGCCAGCAGCTTAACCTCGACAGGGTCCACGCAGTATTTT. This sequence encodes CASSLTSTGSTQYF.

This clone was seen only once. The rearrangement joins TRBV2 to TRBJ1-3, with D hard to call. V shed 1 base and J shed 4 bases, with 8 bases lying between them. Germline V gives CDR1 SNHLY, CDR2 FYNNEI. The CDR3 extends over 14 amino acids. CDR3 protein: CASSEVGSGNTIYF. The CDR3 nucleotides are TGTGCCAGCAGTGAAGTGGGCTCGGGAAACACCATATATTTT.

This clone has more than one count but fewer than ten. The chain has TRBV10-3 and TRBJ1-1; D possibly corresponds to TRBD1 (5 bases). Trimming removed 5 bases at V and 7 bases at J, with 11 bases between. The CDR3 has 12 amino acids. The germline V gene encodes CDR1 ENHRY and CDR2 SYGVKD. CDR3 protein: CAISQSDSEAFF. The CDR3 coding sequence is TGTGCCATCAGTCAAAGTGACAGTGAAGCTTTCTTT.

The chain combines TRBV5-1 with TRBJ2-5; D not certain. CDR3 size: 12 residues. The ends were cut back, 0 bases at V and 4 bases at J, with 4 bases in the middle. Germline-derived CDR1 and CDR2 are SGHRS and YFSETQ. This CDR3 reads CASSLGAETQYF. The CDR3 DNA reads TGCGCCAGCAGCTTGGGGGCAGAGACCCAGTACTTC.

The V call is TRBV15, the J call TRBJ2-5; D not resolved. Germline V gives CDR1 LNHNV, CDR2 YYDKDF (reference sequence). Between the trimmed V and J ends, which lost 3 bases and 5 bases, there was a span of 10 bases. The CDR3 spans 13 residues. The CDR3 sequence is CATSRPPQETQYF. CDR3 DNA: TGTGCCACCAGCAGGCCACCTCAGGAGACCCAGTACTTC.

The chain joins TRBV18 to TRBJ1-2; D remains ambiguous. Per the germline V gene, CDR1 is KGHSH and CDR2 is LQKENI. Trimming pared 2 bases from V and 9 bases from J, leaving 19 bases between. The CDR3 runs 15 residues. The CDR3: CASSPEPAPLSSYTF. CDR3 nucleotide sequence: TGTGCCAGCTCACCAGAACCCGCACCGCTATCAAGCTACACCTTC.

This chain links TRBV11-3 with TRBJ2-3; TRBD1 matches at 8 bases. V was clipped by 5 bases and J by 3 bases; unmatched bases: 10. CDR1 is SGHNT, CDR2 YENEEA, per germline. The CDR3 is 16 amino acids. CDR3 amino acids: CASSPRTGRGTDTQYF. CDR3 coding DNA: TGTGCCAGCAGCCCGAGGACAGGGAGAGGTACAGATACGCAGTATTTT.

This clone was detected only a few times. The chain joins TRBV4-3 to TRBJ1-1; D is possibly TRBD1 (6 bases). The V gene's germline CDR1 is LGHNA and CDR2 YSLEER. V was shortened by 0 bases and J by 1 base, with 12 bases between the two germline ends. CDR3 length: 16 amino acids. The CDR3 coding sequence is TGCGCCAGCAGCCAAGATCCGGCAGGGGCGAACACTGAAGCTTTCTTT. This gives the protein CASSQDPAGANTEAFF.

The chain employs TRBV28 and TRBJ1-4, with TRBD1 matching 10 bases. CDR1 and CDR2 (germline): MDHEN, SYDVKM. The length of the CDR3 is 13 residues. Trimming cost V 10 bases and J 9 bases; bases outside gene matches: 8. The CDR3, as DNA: TGTGCCACCACGGGACAGGGGACGAAAAAACTGTTTTTT. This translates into CATTGQGTKKLFF. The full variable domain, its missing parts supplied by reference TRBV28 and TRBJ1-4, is DVKVTQSSRYLVKRTGEKVFLECVQDMDHENMFWYRQDPGLGLRLIYFSYDVKMKEKGDIPEGYSVSREKKERFSLILESASTNQTSMYLCATTGQGTKKLFFGSGTQLSVL.

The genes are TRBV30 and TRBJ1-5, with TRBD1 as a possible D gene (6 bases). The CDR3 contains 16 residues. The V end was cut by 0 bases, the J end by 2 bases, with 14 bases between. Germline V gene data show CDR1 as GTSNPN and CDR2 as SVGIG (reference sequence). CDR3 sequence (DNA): TGTGCCTGGAGTGTACTTGGGGGCGCGGGCAATCAGCCCCAGCATTTT. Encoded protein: CAWSVLGGAGNQPQHF.

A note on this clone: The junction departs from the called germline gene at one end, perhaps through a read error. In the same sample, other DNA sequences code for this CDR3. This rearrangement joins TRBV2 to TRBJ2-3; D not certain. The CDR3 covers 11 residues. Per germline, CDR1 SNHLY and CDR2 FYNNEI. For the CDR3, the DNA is TGTGCCAGTAGTGAACGAGATACGCAGTATTTT. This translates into CASSERDTQYF.